These 7 T cell receptor beta chains came from one sample sequenced in a study of CXCR3-negative and CXCR3-positive naive CD8 T cells. The method, 5' RACE with UMI labels, was used to prepare the TRB cDNA libraries. TCRdb reprocessed the 5' RACE reads and reports one entry per CDR3 protein, with no DNA. This sample contains 100,000 to 150,000 distinct CDR3 sequences. The specimen was naive CXCR3- CD8+ T cells from blood. As to subset: CD45RO-CCR7+CD27+CD95- naive CD8+ T cells lacking CXCR3 (TNR3-). Every receptor here comes from a human donor in good health. Some clones in this sample may be carry-over from other donors' samples.

This chain joins TRBV2 and TRBJ2-7. From germline, CDR1 is SNHLY and CDR2 FYNNEI. This CDR3 region has 12 residues. The CDR3: CATNDNSYEQYF.

Here the CDR3 reads CTSSLEGAYQETQYF. The V and J genes are TRBV5-1 and TRBJ2-5; TCRdb calls TRBD1, which cannot be checked without DNA. Germline lookup yields CDR1 SGHRS and CDR2 YFSETQ. CDR3 size: 15 residues.

This chain joins TRBV6-2 or TRBV6-3 and TRBJ2-7; TCRdb gives TRBD1 as the D gene, but with no DNA this cannot be confirmed. Per the germline V gene, CDR1 is MNHEY and CDR2 is SVGEGT. The CDR3 has 13 residues. The CDR3 loop is CASGQGETYEQYF.

The rearrangement uses TRBV5-1 and TRBJ1-4; without DNA, the TCRdb call of TRBD1 cannot be checked. Per germline, CDR1 SGHRS and CDR2 YFSETQ. This CDR3 comprises 13 residues. The CDR3 region is CASSSTGTGLLFF. The full variable domain, completed using reference TRBV5-1 and TRBJ1-4, is KAGVTQTPRYLIKTRGQQVTLSCSPISGHRSVSWYQQTPGQGLQFLFEYFSETQRNKGNFPGRFSGRQFSNSRSEMNVSTLELGDSALYLCASSSTGTGLLFFGSGTQLSVL.

The chain couples TRBV6-4 to TRBJ2-1; TCRdb's D call of TRBD2 is untestable without DNA. CDR3 length equals 16 residues. The V gene's germline CDR1 is MRHNA and CDR2 SNTAGT. The chain's CDR3 is CASSQGWGGLYNEQFF.

V usage is TRBV7-2 and J usage is TRBJ2-7; TCRdb returns TRBD2, unconfirmable since there is no DNA. Germline V gene data show CDR1 as SGHTA and CDR2 as FQGNSA. This CDR3 spans 15 amino acids. CDR3 protein: CASSLRLAGPYEQYF.

The chain employs TRBV5-6 and TRBJ2-2. Germline V gene data show CDR1 as SGHDT and CDR2 as YYEEEE. CDR3 length: 12 residues. CDR3 sequence: CASSLGVGELFF.